The 2 T cell receptor beta chains presented below share a single source sample, sequenced in a study of T-cell reconstitution after alpha-beta-depleted transplantation in children. The TCRbeta library was prepared with unique molecular identifiers. TCRdb redid the calling of the PCR reads with MiXCR, one entry per CDR3 protein. The sample records around 500,000 distinct CDR3 sequences, around 13% being singletons. The sample was PBMCs from the stem cell graft donor, taken from the stem cell graft. Source of these receptors: a human donor who donated a stem cell graft to a child with combined immunodeficiency.

V is TRBV5-1 and J is TRBJ2-7; 11 bases fit TRBD2. The V gene's germline CDR1 is SGHRS and CDR2 YFSETQ. The CDR3 runs 16 residues. J gave up 2 bases and V 0 bases, and 4 bases lay outside the gene matches. The CDR3 region is CASSLELAGGPYEQYF. The CDR3 nucleotides read TGCGCCAGCAGCTTGGAATTAGCGGGAGGGCCCTACGAGCAGTACTTC. The complete variable domain, with remaining parts taken from reference TRBV5-1 and TRBJ2-7, reads KAGVTQTPRYLIKTRGQQVTLSCSPISGHRSVSWYQQTPGQGLQFLFEYFSETQRNKGNFPGRFSGRQFSNSRSEMNVSTLELGDSALYLCASSLELAGGPYEQYFGPGTRLTVT.

This clonotype occurred a few times. This chain uses TRBV29-1 with TRBJ1-2; 10 positions match TRBD1. CDR3 length equals 14 residues. The trim removed 6 bases at V and 5 bases at J, leaving 9 bases unmatched. Germline assignment: CDR1 SQVTM and CDR2 ANQGSEA. CDR3 sequence (DNA): TGCAGCGTACACGACAGGGGGCTCGGATATGGCTACACCTTC. It codes for CSVHDRGLGYGYTF.